The clone carrying this T cell receptor beta chain was counted many times. Its antigen is still unknown. In TCRdb, the 5' RACE reads were re-called with MiXCR into one record per CDR3 protein. The data hold roughly 160,000 distinct CDR3 sequences, with 5.5% to 7.5% observed a single time. Per the germline V gene, CDR1 is MDHEN and CDR2 is SYDVKM. Trimming removed 6 bases from V and 3 bases from J; junction bases left unmatched: 11. This CDR3 has 17 residues. The data are from a study of T cells after yellow fever vaccination. Study findings and constraints: Subsequent booster samples again held most clones from primary vaccination (around 96% CD4, just under 90% CD8).

The material sequenced was CD4+ T cells sorted from PBMCs, taken about 5 days after the first yellow fever vaccination. This clonotype originated in a man aged 18 to 30 who received the YFV17D yellow fever vaccine. The genes are TRBV28 and TRBJ1-4; 9 bases map to TRBD1. CDR3 sequence (DNA): TGTGCCAGCAGCCATAAACAGGGGGCACGGGCTAATGAAAAACTGTTTTTT. This encodes CASSHKQGARANEKLFF.